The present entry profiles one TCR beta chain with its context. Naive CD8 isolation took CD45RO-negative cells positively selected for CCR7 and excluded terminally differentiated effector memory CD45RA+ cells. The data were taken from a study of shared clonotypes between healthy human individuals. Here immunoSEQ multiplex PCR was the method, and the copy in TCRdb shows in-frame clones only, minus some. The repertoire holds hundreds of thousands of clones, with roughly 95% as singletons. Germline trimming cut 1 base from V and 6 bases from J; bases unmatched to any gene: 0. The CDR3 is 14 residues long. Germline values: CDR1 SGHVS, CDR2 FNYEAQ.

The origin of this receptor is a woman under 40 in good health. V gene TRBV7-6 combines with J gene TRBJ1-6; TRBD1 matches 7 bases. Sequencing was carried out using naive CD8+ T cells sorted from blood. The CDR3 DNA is TGTGCCAGCAGCTTAGGGGACAGTAATTCACCCCTCCACTTT. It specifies CASSLGDSNSPLHF.